This T cell receptor beta chain came from a study of T-cell reconstitution after alpha-beta-depleted transplantation in children. Germline V gene lookup returns CDR1 KGHSH and CDR2 LQKENI. Trimming cost V 3 bases and J 4 bases; bases outside gene matches: 6. The CDR3 sequence is 14 residues long. As it was prepared, the TCRbeta library received unique molecular identifiers. A single record per CDR3 protein comes from TCRdb applying MiXCR to the PCR reads. The data show about 220,000 distinct CDR3 sequences, around a sixth seen once. The V and J genes are TRBV18 and TRBJ2-7, with 7 positions matching TRBD1. The sequenced sample was PBMCs, mostly from graft donor cells, obtained 360 days after TCRalphabeta/CD19-depleted stem cell transplant. This TCR was recovered from a male patient under 10 years old who had a stem cell transplant for acute lymphoblastic leukemia, so the T cells may come from the graft donor. CDR3 in DNA: TGTGCCAGCTCACCGGGGACAGATGGATACGAGCAGTACTTC. Protein sequence: CASSPGTDGYEQYF.